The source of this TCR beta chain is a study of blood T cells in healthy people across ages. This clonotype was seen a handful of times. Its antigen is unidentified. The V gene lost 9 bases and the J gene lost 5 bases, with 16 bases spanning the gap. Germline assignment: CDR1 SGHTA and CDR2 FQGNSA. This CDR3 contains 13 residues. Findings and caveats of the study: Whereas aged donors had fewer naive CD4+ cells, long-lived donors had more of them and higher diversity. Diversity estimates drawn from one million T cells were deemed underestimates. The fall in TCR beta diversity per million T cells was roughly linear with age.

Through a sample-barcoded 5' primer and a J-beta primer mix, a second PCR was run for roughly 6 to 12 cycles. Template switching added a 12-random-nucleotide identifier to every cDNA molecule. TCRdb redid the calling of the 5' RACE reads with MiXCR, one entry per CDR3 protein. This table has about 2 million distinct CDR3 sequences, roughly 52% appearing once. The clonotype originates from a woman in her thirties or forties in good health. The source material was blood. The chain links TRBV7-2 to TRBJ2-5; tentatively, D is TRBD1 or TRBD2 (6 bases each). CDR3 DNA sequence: TGTGCCAGTAATGACAGGAGGGGTGAGACCCAGTACTTC. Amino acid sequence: CASNDRRGETQYF.